These 20 T cell receptor beta chains were all obtained from the same sample, sequenced in a study of OX40 agonist ivuxolimab in advanced cancers. Clones were read by immunoSEQ multiplex PCR, and TCRdb kept only the in-frame ones, dropping some. The sample holds 50,000 to 65,000 clones, roughly nine tenths seen once. The material was CD4+ or CD8+ T cells sorted from blood, obtained in a trial of the OX40 agonist ivuxolimab. These receptors were collected from an adult with an advanced solid tumor such as melanoma, head and neck, liver or kidney cancer.

The chain recombines TRBV30 with TRBJ1-2; the D gene is possibly TRBD1 (5 bases). CDR3 length equals 13 residues. In germline, CDR1 is GTSNPN, CDR2 SVGIG (reference sequence). Trimming took 2 bases from V and 2 from J, leaving 9 bases between them. CDR3 DNA: TGTGCCTGGAGTACTGGGGCGAACTATGGCTACACCTTC. Translated: CAWSTGANYGYTF.

The gene calls are TRBV20-1 and TRBJ2-7; D not certain. The CDR3 consists of 11 residues. Germline V gene data show CDR1 as DFQATT and CDR2 as SNEGSKA (reference sequence). V lost 3 bases and J lost 0, with 3 bases in between. The CDR3 here is CSARDSYEQYF. The CDR3, as DNA: TGCAGTGCTAGGGACTCCTACGAGCAGTACTTC.

This chain joins TRBV14 and TRBJ2-7, with a tentative D call TRBD2 (6 bases). This CDR3 comprises 14 residues. CDR1 is SGHDN, CDR2 FVKESK, per germline. V was cut by 0 bases and J by 5 bases, with 11 bases left in between. Here the CDR3 DNA reads TGTGCCAGCAGCCAAGATCGGGGCGGGGACGAGCAGTACTTC. Translation: CASSQDRGGDEQYF.

The chain recombines TRBV28 with TRBJ2-5, with D perhaps TRBD1 or TRBD2 (5 bases each). CDR3 length equals 13 residues. With 5 bases removed from V and 1 base from J, the gap between germline ends came to 8 bases. Per germline, CDR1 MDHEN and CDR2 SYDVKM. The CDR3 protein is CASSMGTQETQYF. In DNA, the CDR3 is TGTGCCAGCAGTATGGGGACCCAAGAGACCCAGTACTTC.

V is TRBV30 and J is TRBJ1-4, with D tentatively TRBD1 (6 bases). The CDR3 extends over 14 amino acids. With 7 bases removed from V and 5 bases from J, the gap between germline ends came to 17 bases. Germline CDR1 reads GTSNPN; CDR2 reads SVGIG (reference sequence). The CDR3 protein is CASIRAGANEKLFF. CDR3 DNA sequence: TGTGCCTCGATTCGGGCAGGGGCAAATGAAAAACTGTTTTTT. The full variable domain, its missing parts supplied by reference TRBV30 and TRBJ1-4, is SQTIHQWPATLVQPVGSPLSLECTVEGTSNPNLYWYRQAAGRGLQLLFYSVGIGQISSEVPQNLSASRPQDRQFILSSKKLLLSDSGFYLCASIRAGANEKLFFGSGTQLSVL.

The rearrangement joins TRBV5-1 to TRBJ2-5; D may correspond to TRBD1 or TRBD2 (6 bases each). Germline V gives CDR1 SGHRS, CDR2 YFSETQ. CDR3 size: 14 residues. Trimming removed 0 bases at V and 5 bases at J, with 11 bases between. CDR3 sequence reads: CASSLVPGAETQYF. The CDR3 DNA reads TGCGCCAGCAGCTTGGTCCCGGGGGCGGAGACCCAGTACTTC.

The chain uses TRBV5-1 and TRBJ2-7; 7 nucleotides align to TRBD1. The CDR3 runs to 15 residues. CDR1 SGHRS and CDR2 YFSETQ come from the germline V gene. The V and J ends lost 1 base and 6 bases, in that order; junction bases with no gene match: 10. The CDR3 loop is CASSLRAGGTSEQYF. The CDR3 nucleotides read TGCGCCAGCAGCTTGAGGGCAGGGGGTACGTCCGAGCAGTACTTC.

This clone was counted between two and nine times. The chain joins TRBV27 to TRBJ2-7; TRBD2 agrees at 8 bases. Germline CDR1 is MNHEY and CDR2 is SMNVEV (reference sequence). The CDR3 contains 14 residues. The trim removed 8 bases at V and 5 bases at J, leaving 11 bases unmatched. The CDR3 sequence: CASYKSGGANEQYF. The CDR3 bases are TGTGCCAGCTATAAGTCCGGGGGGGCCAACGAGCAGTACTTC.

This clone was picked up one time. The chain is built from TRBV2 and TRBJ1-4; D gene uncertain. CDR3 size: 13 residues. Germline CDR1 and CDR2: SNHLY and FYNNEI. V gave up 0 bases and J gave up 8 bases, with 7 bases separating them. The CDR3 here is CASSEAAGEKLFF. The CDR3 DNA follows: TGTGCCAGCAGTGAAGCGGCGGGGGAAAAACTGTTTTTT. The full variable domain, in which reference TRBV2 and TRBJ1-4 provide the parts outside the CDR3, is EPEVTQTPSHQVTQMGQEVILRCVPISNHLYFYWYRQILGQKVEFLVSFYNNEISEKSEIFDDQFSVERPDGSNFTLKIRSTKLEDSAMYFCASSEAAGEKLFFGSGTQLSVL.

The rearrangement joins TRBV9 to TRBJ2-2; 9 nucleotides agree with TRBD2. The CDR3 is 14 amino acids. Germline V gene data show CDR1 as SGDLS and CDR2 as YYNGEE. V shed 3 bases and J 6 bases; nucleotides not matched to a gene: 3. CDR3 DNA: TGTGCCAGCAGCGACCTAGCGGGATCCGGGGAGCTGTTTTTT. It is translated as CASSDLAGSGELFF.

The chain links TRBV5-1 to TRBJ2-3; D might be TRBD1 or TRBD2, each matching 6 bases. This CDR3 is 14 amino acids long. Trimming took off 4 bases at V and 3 bases at J, with 12 bases between the two ends. Per the germline V gene, CDR1 is SGHRS and CDR2 is YFSETQ. CDR3 sequence reads: CASSPGGGTDTQYF. In DNA, the CDR3 is TGCGCCAGCAGCCCCGGAGGGGGGACAGATACGCAGTATTTT.

V and J are TRBV7-2 and TRBJ1-1; no clear D gene. The CDR3 covers 13 residues. Trimming stripped 8 bases from V and 4 bases from J, with 14 bases between. Germline V gene lookup returns CDR1 SGHTA and CDR2 FQGNSA. DNA for the CDR3: TGTGCCAGCCGGCAAAACATGAGCACTGAAGCTTTCTTT. This sequence encodes CASRQNMSTEAFF.

The rearrangement links TRBV7-6 to TRBJ2-3; D possibly corresponds to TRBD2 (5 bases). CDR3 length equals 18 residues. Germline V gives CDR1 SGHVS, CDR2 FNYEAQ. V shed 6 bases and J shed 0 bases, with 22 bases lying between them. CDR3 sequence (DNA): TGTGCCAGCAGGGGAATTGCCGGGGAGAAAGGGAGCACAGATACGCAGTATTTT. The encoded protein is CASRGIAGEKGSTDTQYF.

The chain combines TRBV11-2 with TRBJ1-4; TRBD1 might be the D (5 bases). CDR1 and CDR2 from the germline V gene are SGHAT and FQNNGV. V lost 1 base to trimming and J lost 5 bases, with 8 bases between them. CDR3 length: 14 residues. CDR3 region: CASSLAGHNEKLFF. In nucleotides, the CDR3 is TGTGCCAGCAGCTTAGCCGGACACAATGAAAAACTGTTTTTT.

The chain joins TRBV6-5 to TRBJ2-7, with TRBD2 as a possible D gene (6 bases). The CDR3 length is 12 residues. Germline assignment: CDR1 MNHEY and CDR2 SVGAGI. V was trimmed by 7 bases and J by 4 bases, leaving 11 bases between them. CDR3 bases: TGTGCCAGCACTGACCGGGGGTACGAGCAGTACTTC. The encoded protein is CASTDRGYEQYF.

CDR3 coding DNA: TGTGCCAGCAGGAGGGTCACGAACACTGAAGCTTTCTTT. Protein product: CASRRVTNTEAFF. This chain uses TRBV2 with TRBJ1-1, with no clear D. There are 13 residues in the CDR3. With 6 bases removed from V and 1 base from J, the gap between germline ends came to 9 bases. The germline V gene encodes CDR1 SNHLY and CDR2 FYNNEI. Complete variable domain (other parts from reference TRBV2 and TRBJ1-1): EPEVTQTPSHQVTQMGQEVILRCVPISNHLYFYWYRQILGQKVEFLVSFYNNEISEKSEIFDDQFSVERPDGSNFTLKIRSTKLEDSAMYFCASRRVTNTEAFFGQGTRLTVV.

This rearrangement joins TRBV2 to TRBJ2-2; tentative D call: TRBD2 (5 bases). The CDR3 spans 14 residues. Per germline, CDR1 SNHLY and CDR2 FYNNEI. Trimming stripped 6 bases from V and 5 bases from J, with 13 bases between. The CDR3 loop reads CASSGVARTGELFF. The CDR3 DNA reads TGTGCCAGCAGCGGGGTCGCACGGACCGGGGAGCTGTTTTTT.

Relative to its sample, this clone is medium-sized. V gene TRBV6-5 combines with J gene TRBJ1-4; 9 bases agree with TRBD1. After removal of 4 bases from V and 8 bases from J, the junction contained 11 bases not matched to a gene. Germline V gives CDR1 MNHEY, CDR2 SVGAGI. The CDR3 runs 16 residues. The CDR3 is CASSWGTGNRDEKLFF. CDR3 DNA: TGTGCCAGCAGTTGGGGGACAGGGAATCGGGACGAAAAACTGTTTTTT.

The chain recombines TRBV5-6 with TRBJ2-7; 7 bases are a match to TRBD1. This CDR3 is built from 17 residues. J gave up 2 bases and V 4 bases, and 15 bases lay outside the gene matches. From germline, CDR1 is SGHDT and CDR2 YYEEEE. As DNA, the CDR3 is TGTGCCAGCAGCCACTGGGACAGCCCCTTGAAAGCCTACGAGCAGTACTTC. Amino acids: CASSHWDSPLKAYEQYF.

The J gene is TRBJ1-3, the V gene TRBV28; no reliable D call. The CDR3 totals 15 residues. The ends were cut back, 2 bases at V and 0 bases at J, with 8 bases in the middle. Germline lookup yields CDR1 MDHEN and CDR2 SYDVKM. This CDR3 is CASSLGSHSGNTIYF. The CDR3 coding sequence is TGTGCCAGCAGTTTAGGCTCCCACTCTGGAAACACCATATATTTT.